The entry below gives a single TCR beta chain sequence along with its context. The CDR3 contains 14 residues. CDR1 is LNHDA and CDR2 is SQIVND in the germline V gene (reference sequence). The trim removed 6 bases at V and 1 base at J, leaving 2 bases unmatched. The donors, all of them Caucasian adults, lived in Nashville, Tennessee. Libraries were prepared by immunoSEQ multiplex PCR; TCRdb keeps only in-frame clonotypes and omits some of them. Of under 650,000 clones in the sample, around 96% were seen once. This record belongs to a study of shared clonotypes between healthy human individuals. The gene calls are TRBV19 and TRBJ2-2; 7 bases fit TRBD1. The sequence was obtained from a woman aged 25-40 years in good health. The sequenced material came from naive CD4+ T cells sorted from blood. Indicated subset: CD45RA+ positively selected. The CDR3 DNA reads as TGTGCCAGTAGGGACAGGTGGAACACCGGGGAGCTGTTTTTT. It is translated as CASRDRWNTGELFF.